This TCR beta chain appears in the sequencing data of a study of blood T cells in healthy people across ages. Study-level results: With age, beta diversity per million T cells declined roughly linearly, significantly by 40.

This clonotype was seen more than once but under ten times. The antigen remains undetermined. PCR was performed a second time for about 6 to 12 cycles using a sample-barcoded 5' primer and a J-beta primer mix. Via MiXCR, TCRdb re-called the 5' RACE reads, giving one row per CDR3 protein. The sample lists over 700,000 distinct CDR3 sequences; approximately 55% were seen once. V shed 5 bases and J 4 bases; nucleotides not matched to a gene: 16. CDR3 length equals 18 residues. Germline CDR1 reads SGHTA; CDR2 reads FQGNSA. This TCR came from a man of 80 years or more in good health. The sequencing input was blood. The chain couples TRBV7-2 to TRBJ2-1; 8 bases map to TRBD2. The CDR3 region is CASSLAGGLAGPYNEQFF. CDR3 nucleotides: TGTGCCAGCAGCCTTGCTGGCGGGCTAGCGGGCCCATACAATGAGCAGTTCTTC.